The 18 T cell receptor beta chains presented below share a single source sample, sequenced in a study of early T cells in non-severe SARS-CoV-2 infection. TCRdb processed the 5' RACE reads anew with MiXCR; each CDR3 protein has one entry. The sample has 64,000 or so distinct CDR3 sequences, around 12% seen once; the top ten hold 1.3% to 1.5%. The sequences come from whole blood, collected at baseline. Every receptor here comes from an adult who was a healthcare worker with PCR-confirmed SARS-CoV-2 infection or an uninfected control (not recorded which).

This clonotype has just a few counts. The V call is TRBV19, the J call TRBJ1-1; D is unresolved. This CDR3 comprises 14 residues. Germline values: CDR1 LNHDA, CDR2 SQIVND (reference sequence). Trimming left V 6 bases short and J 1 base short, with 12 bases between. CDR3 sequence (DNA): TGTGCCAGTAGCCGGGGAAGGTCGAACACTGAAGCTTTCTTT. Translation: CASSRGRSNTEAFF. Full variable domain (rest looked up from reference TRBV19 and TRBJ1-1): DGGITQSPKYLFRKEGQNVTLSCEQNLNHDAMYWYRQDPGQGLRLIYYSQIVNDFQKGDIAEGYSVSREKKESFPLTVTSAQKNPTAFYLCASSRGRSNTEAFFGQGTRLTVV.

This clonotype turned up a few times. This rearrangement joins TRBV27 to TRBJ1-6; D is possibly TRBD1 (5 bases). The germline V and J ends were trimmed by 3 bases and 7 bases, with 10 bases remaining between them. This CDR3 has 14 amino acids. CDR1 and CDR2 (germline): MNHEY, SMNVEV (reference sequence). CDR3 DNA sequence: TGTGCCAGCAGTTTCCCAGGGCACAATTCACCCCTCCACTTT. Residues: CASSFPGHNSPLHF.

V usage is TRBV24-1 and J usage is TRBJ2-1; no clear D. CDR1 is KGHDR, CDR2 SFDVKD, per germline. The V end was cut by 3 bases, the J end by 6 bases, with 14 bases between. There are 15 residues in the CDR3. CDR3 sequence reads: CATSDTSGPGNEQFF. CDR3 DNA: TGTGCCACCAGTGATACATCTGGACCCGGCAATGAGCAGTTCTTC.

This clonotype was seen ten or more times. The chain carries TRBV7-9 and TRBJ1-2; 9 positions match TRBD1. Germline V gives CDR1 SEHNR, CDR2 FQNEAQ (reference sequence). Trimming at V came to 8 bases and at J to 2 bases, leaving 18 bases not matched to a gene. The CDR3 is made up of 18 amino acids. In DNA, the CDR3 is TGTGCCAGCGTAGTGGTTCGCGGGACAGGGACACAAAACTATGGCTACACCTTC. It is translated as CASVVVRGTGTQNYGYTF.

CDR3 residues: CSARGRFTDTQYF. DNA for the CDR3: TGCAGTGCTAGGGGCAGATTCACAGATACGCAGTATTTT. The chain is built from TRBV20-1 and TRBJ2-3; unclear D gene. The V gene lost 3 bases and the J gene lost 2 bases, with 9 bases spanning the gap. Germline CDR1 reads DFQATT; CDR2 reads SNEGSKA (reference sequence). This CDR3 spans 13 amino acids.

Only one count was recorded for this clonotype. The chain carries TRBV19 and TRBJ2-7; D not resolved. Trimming removed 5 bases at V and 2 bases at J, with 10 bases between. The CDR3 spans 13 residues. Looked up from germline, CDR1 is LNHDA and CDR2 is SQIVND (reference sequence). This CDR3 reads CASSPPDTYEQYF. Written as DNA, the CDR3 is TGTGCCAGTAGTCCGCCAGACACCTACGAGCAGTACTTC.

This clonotype was seen many times. J is TRBJ2-3 and V is TRBV6-2 or TRBV6-3, with D unresolved. This CDR3 is built from 16 residues. Germline V gives CDR1 MNHEY, CDR2 SVGEGT. V lost 6 bases and J 2 bases, leaving 18 bases between the germline ends. CDR3 coding DNA: TGTGCCAGCAGACTGCCGGAACCCCCTAACACAGATACGCAGTATTTT. Amino acid sequence: CASRLPEPPNTDTQYF.

At least ten counts were recorded for this clonotype. The chain links TRBV6-5 to TRBJ1-1, with D possibly being TRBD1 (5 bases). The CDR3 covers 16 residues. CDR1 is MNHEY, CDR2 SVGAGI, per germline. The V end lost 4 bases, the J end lost 3 bases, and 18 bases lay between the germline ends. The CDR3 is CASSFHGDSRYTEAFF. The CDR3 nucleotides are TGTGCCAGCAGTTTCCACGGGGACTCCAGGTACACTGAAGCTTTCTTT.

This clonotype was counted only a few times. The CDR3 coding sequence is TGTGCCAGCAGCTCGGTGGTGGGAGGGCCCAACGAGCAGTACTTC. As protein: CASSSVVGGPNEQYF. The chain has TRBV11-2 and TRBJ2-7; 7 bases map to TRBD2. The CDR3 is 15 residues long. The V gene end was trimmed by 4 bases and the J gene end by 5 bases; junction bases not matched to a gene: 11. CDR1 and CDR2 (germline): SGHAT, FQNNGV.

The J gene is TRBJ2-3, the V gene TRBV14; D is unresolved. V was cut by 4 bases and J by 0 bases, with 11 bases left in between. This CDR3 has 15 amino acids. Looked up from germline, CDR1 is SGHDN and CDR2 is FVKESK. The CDR3 reads CASSRRVTSTDTQYF. The DNA of the CDR3 is TGTGCCAGCAGCCGAAGAGTGACTAGCACAGATACGCAGTATTTT.

This clonotype appeared a single time. The chain carries TRBV10-2 and TRBJ2-5, with TRBD2 identical over 8 bases. Germline lookup yields CDR1 WSHSY and CDR2 SAAADI. Trimming at V came to 7 bases and at J to 1 base, leaving 5 bases not matched to a gene. This CDR3 has 14 amino acids. The CDR3 sequence is CASKDSGVQETQYF. CDR3 DNA sequence: TGCGCCAGCAAGGATAGCGGGGTCCAAGAGACCCAGTACTTC.

In its sample, this clonotype was seen many times. The V and J genes are TRBV12-3 or TRBV12-4 and TRBJ1-1; no clear D gene. The CDR3 totals 13 residues. The V gene lost 6 bases and the J gene lost 3 bases, with 11 bases spanning the gap. The CDR3 nucleotides read TGTGCCAGCAGAGTTATATACGACACTGAAGCTTTCTTT. This translates into CASRVIYDTEAFF.

This clonotype showed up just a few times. The CDR3 region is CASSLGRLVGQETQYF. The DNA of the CDR3 is TGTGCCAGCAGCTTAGGTCGTCTGGTGGGACAAGAGACCCAGTACTTC. The V gene is TRBV7-9, the J gene TRBJ2-5; D gene unclear. The CDR3 loop spans 16 amino acids. V was trimmed by 1 base and J by 2 bases, leaving 14 bases between them. Germline CDR1 and CDR2: SEHNR and FQNEAQ (reference sequence).

This clonotype has just a few counts. The chain carries TRBV4-2 and TRBJ2-3; the D is unclear. The V end was cut by 4 bases, the J end by 5 bases, with 13 bases between. There are 14 residues in the CDR3. Germline lookup yields CDR1 LGHNA and CDR2 YNFKEQ. CDR3 nucleotide sequence: TGTGCCAGCAGCCCCCCAACCCAGGAAGATACGCAGTATTTT. Translating it yields CASSPPTQEDTQYF.

This clonotype was picked up a small number of times. The chain joins TRBV7-2 to TRBJ1-6; 8 bases agree with TRBD1. The CDR3 has 12 amino acids. Trimming cost V 5 bases and J 9 bases; bases outside gene matches: 0. Germline V gives CDR1 SGHTA, CDR2 FQGNSA. The CDR3 reads CASSGQGSPLHF. CDR3 nucleotides: TGTGCCAGCAGCGGACAGGGTTCACCCCTCCACTTT.

The chain couples TRBV2 to TRBJ1-1; D is undetermined. The V end lost 6 bases, the J end lost 7 bases, and 12 bases lay between the germline ends. Germline V gene lookup returns CDR1 SNHLY and CDR2 FYNNEI. This CDR3 is built from 12 residues. For the CDR3, the DNA is TGTGCCAGCAGGGCGACAAGTGGTGAAGCTTTCTTT. Translated, it gives CASRATSGEAFF. Using reference TRBV2 and TRBJ1-1 for the parts outside the CDR3, the full variable domain is EPEVTQTPSHQVTQMGQEVILRCVPISNHLYFYWYRQILGQKVEFLVSFYNNEISEKSEIFDDQFSVERPDGSNFTLKIRSTKLEDSAMYFCASRATSGEAFFGQGTRLTVV.

This clonotype showed up many times. The V and J genes are TRBV20-1 and TRBJ2-3; no clear D gene. This CDR3 spans 12 amino acids. V was shortened by 5 bases and J by 4 bases, with 10 bases between the two germline ends. The V gene's germline CDR1 is DFQATT and CDR2 SNEGSKA (reference sequence). CDR3 sequence (DNA): TGCAGTGCTCGGACGTTCGCAGATACGCAGTATTTT. It encodes CSARTFADTQYF.

This clonotype was counted many times. The V and J genes are TRBV7-9 and TRBJ1-1, with 9 bases fitting TRBD1. This CDR3 region has 14 residues. With 4 bases clipped from V and 4 bases from J, the junction kept 4 bases outside the gene matches. Germline assignment: CDR1 SEHNR and CDR2 FQNEAQ (reference sequence). The CDR3: CASSSLTGGTEAFF. The CDR3 DNA reads as TGTGCCAGCAGCTCCTTGACAGGGGGCACTGAAGCTTTCTTT.